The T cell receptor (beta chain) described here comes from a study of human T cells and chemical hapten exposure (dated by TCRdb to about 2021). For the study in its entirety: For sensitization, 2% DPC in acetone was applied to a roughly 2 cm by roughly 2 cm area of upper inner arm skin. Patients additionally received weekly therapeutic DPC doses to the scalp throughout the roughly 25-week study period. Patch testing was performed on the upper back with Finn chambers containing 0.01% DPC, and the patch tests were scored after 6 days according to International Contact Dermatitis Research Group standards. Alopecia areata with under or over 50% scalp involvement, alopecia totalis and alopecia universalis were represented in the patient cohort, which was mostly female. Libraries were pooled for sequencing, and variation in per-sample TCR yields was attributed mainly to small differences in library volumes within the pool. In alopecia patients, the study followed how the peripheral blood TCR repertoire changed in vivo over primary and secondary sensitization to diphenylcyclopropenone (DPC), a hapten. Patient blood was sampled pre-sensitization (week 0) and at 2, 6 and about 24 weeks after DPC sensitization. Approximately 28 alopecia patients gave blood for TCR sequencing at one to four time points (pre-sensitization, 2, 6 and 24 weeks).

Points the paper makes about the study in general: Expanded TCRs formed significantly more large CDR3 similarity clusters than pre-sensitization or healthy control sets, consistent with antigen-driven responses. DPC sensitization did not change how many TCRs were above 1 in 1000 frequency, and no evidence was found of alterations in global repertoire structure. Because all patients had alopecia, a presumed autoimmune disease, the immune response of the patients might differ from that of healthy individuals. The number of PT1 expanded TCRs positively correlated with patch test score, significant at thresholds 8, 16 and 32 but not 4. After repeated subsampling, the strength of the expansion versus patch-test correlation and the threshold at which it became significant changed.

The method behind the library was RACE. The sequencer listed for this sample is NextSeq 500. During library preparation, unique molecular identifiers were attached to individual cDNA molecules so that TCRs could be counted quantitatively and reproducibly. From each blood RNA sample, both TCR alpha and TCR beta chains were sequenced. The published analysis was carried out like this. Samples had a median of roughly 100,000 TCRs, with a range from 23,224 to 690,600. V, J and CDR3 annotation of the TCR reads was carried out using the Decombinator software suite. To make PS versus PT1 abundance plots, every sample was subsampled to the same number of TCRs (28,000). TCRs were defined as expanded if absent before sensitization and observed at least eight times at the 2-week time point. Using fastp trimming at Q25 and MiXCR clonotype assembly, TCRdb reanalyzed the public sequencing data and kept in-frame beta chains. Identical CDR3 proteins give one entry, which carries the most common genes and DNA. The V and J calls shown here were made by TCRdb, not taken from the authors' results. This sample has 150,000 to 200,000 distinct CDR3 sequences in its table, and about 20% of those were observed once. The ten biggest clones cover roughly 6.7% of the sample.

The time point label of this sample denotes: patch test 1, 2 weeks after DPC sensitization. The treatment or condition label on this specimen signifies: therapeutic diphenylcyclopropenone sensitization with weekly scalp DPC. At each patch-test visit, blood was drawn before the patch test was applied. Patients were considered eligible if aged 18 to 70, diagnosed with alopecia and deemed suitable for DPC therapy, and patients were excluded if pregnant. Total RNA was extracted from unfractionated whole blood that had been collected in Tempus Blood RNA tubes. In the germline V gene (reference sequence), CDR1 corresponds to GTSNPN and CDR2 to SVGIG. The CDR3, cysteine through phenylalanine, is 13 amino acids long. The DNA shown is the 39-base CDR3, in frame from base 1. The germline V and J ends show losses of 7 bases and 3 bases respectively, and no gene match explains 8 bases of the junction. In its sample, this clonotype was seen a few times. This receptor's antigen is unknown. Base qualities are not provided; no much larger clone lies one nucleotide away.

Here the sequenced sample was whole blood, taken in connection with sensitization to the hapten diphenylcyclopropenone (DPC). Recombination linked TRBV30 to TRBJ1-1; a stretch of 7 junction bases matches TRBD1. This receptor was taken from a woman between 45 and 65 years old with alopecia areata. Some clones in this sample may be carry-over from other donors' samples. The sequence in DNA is TGTGCCTTCCTCTCCGGGACAGACACTGAAGCTTTCTTT. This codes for CAFLSGTDTEAFF.